These 30 T cell receptor beta chains were sequenced from one sample in a study of T cell responses to AZD1222 COVID-19 vaccine. Some clones are missing from TCRdb's copy, which holds only in-frame ones; the method was immunoSEQ multiplex PCR. The sample has approximately 130,000 clones, approximately 85% seen once. This sample comprised peripheral blood, obtained on day 0 of AZD1222 vaccination. The origin of the receptors is an adult in good health.

The chain links TRBV9 to TRBJ2-5, with 10 bases lining up with TRBD2. V lost 0 bases to trimming and J lost 5 bases; unmatched junction nucleotides: 10. CDR1 and CDR2 (germline): SGDLS, YYNGEE. CDR3 length equals 17 residues. The CDR3, as DNA: TGTGCCAGCAGCGTAGATAGCGGGAGGTCCGGGAGGGAGACCCAGTACTTC. It encodes CASSVDSGRSGRETQYF. The whole variable domain, filled in from reference TRBV9 and TRBJ2-5, reads DSGVTQTPKHLITATGQRVTLRCSPRSGDLSVYWYQQSLDQGLQFLIQYYNGEERAKGNILERFSAQQFPDLHSELNLSSLELGDSALYFCASSVDSGRSGRETQYFGPGTRLLVL.

The V call is TRBV18, the J call TRBJ1-6, with a weak D call TRBD1 (5 bases). V was pared by 2 bases and J by 9 bases, with 11 bases between. Germline loops: CDR1 KGHSH, CDR2 LQKENI. CDR3 size: 14 residues. The CDR3 loop reads CASSPREQASPLHF. The CDR3 bases are TGTGCCAGCTCACCAAGGGAACAGGCTTCACCCCTCCACTTT.

The rearrangement uses TRBV15 and TRBJ1-6; weak D call: TRBD1 (6 bases). The CDR3 runs to 12 residues. Per germline, CDR1 LNHNV and CDR2 YYDKDF (reference sequence). Trimming pared 3 bases from V and 10 bases from J, leaving 7 bases between. This chain's CDR3 is CATSRDSSPLHF. The CDR3 DNA reads TGTGCCACCAGCAGGGACAGCTCACCCCTCCACTTT.

CDR3: CASLVQGTHEQYF. In DNA, the CDR3 is TGTGCCAGCTTGGTACAGGGGACCCACGAGCAGTACTTC. The genes are TRBV7-8 and TRBJ2-7; 7 positions match TRBD1. Germline V gives CDR1 SGHVS, CDR2 FQNEAQ. This CDR3 has 13 residues. With V trimmed by 8 bases and J by 5 bases, 9 bases remained unmatched.

The chain carries TRBV18 and TRBJ1-1, with 7 positions matching TRBD1. CDR1 KGHSH and CDR2 LQKENI come from the germline V gene. The CDR3 sequence is 15 residues long. Losses at the gene ends were 3 bases for V and 1 base for J; bases not matched to a gene: 5. Here the CDR3 reads CASSPATGRNTEAFF. The CDR3 DNA reads as TGTGCCAGCTCACCGGCGACAGGGAGGAACACTGAAGCTTTCTTT.

This clone appeared many times. The CDR3 here is CASSIPGNVGPQHF. The CDR3 DNA is TGTGCCAGTAGTATTCCAGGGAATGTGGGGCCCCAGCATTTT. The chain employs TRBV19 and TRBJ1-5; a possible D gene is TRBD1 (5 bases). Germline CDR1 is LNHDA and CDR2 is SQIVND (reference sequence). V lost 3 bases, J lost 9 bases, and 15 bases lay in between. There are 14 residues in the CDR3. The variable domain in full, completed from reference TRBV19 and TRBJ1-5, reads DGGITQSPKYLFRKEGQNVTLSCEQNLNHDAMYWYRQDPGQGLRLIYYSQIVNDFQKGDIAEGYSVSREKKESFPLTVTSAQKNPTAFYLCASSIPGNVGPQHFGDGTRLSIL.

The V gene is TRBV27, the J gene TRBJ2-7; 8 bases match TRBD2. This CDR3 has 13 residues. CDR1 is MNHEY and CDR2 is SMNVEV in the germline V gene (reference sequence). The J segment lost 7 bases and the V segment lost 6 bases, leaving 8 bases of the junction unmatched. The CDR3 bases are TGTGCCAGCAGCTATAGATCGGGAGGGGAGCAGTACTTC. Translation gives CASSYRSGGEQYF.

This clone appeared a few times. This chain connects TRBV5-1 to TRBJ2-7, with D unresolved. V lost 4 bases and J 2 bases, leaving 16 bases between the germline ends. The CDR3 has 15 amino acids. CDR1 and CDR2 (germline): SGHRS, YFSETQ. DNA of the CDR3: TGCGCCAGCAGCCCTAATCCCGGGCGACCCTACGAGCAGTACTTC. Protein: CASSPNPGRPYEQYF.

This clone was counted a single time. The rearrangement uses TRBV2 and TRBJ1-1; 10 bases align to TRBD1. This CDR3 is 13 amino acids long. V dropped 7 bases and J dropped 6; count of bases not matched to a gene: 5. The germline V gene encodes CDR1 SNHLY and CDR2 FYNNEI. This CDR3 reads CASTTGGWAEAFF. The CDR3 region has the DNA TGTGCCAGCACGACAGGGGGCTGGGCTGAAGCTTTCTTT. The full variable domain, rest sourced from reference TRBV2 and TRBJ1-1, is EPEVTQTPSHQVTQMGQEVILRCVPISNHLYFYWYRQILGQKVEFLVSFYNNEISEKSEIFDDQFSVERPDGSNFTLKIRSTKLEDSAMYFCASTTGGWAEAFFGQGTRLTVV.

The chain recombines TRBV29-1 with TRBJ1-1, with D possibly matching TRBD1 (5 bases). The V and J ends lost 7 bases and 4 bases respectively, with 25 bases between them. The CDR3 has 16 residues. Germline CDR1 and CDR2: SQVTM and ANQGSEA. The CDR3 region has the DNA TGCAGCGCACCGGCGGACCTAGGGACTCGATCCACTGAAGCTTTCTTT. Translating it yields CSAPADLGTRSTEAFF.

This chain connects TRBV7-6 to TRBJ1-2; D possibly corresponds to TRBD1 (5 bases). V lost 5 bases and J 8 bases, leaving 12 bases between the germline ends. The CDR3 extends over 12 amino acids. Germline CDR1 is SGHVS and CDR2 is FNYEAQ. The CDR3 loop is CASSTTDGGYTF. For the CDR3, the DNA is TGTGCCAGCAGCACGACAGACGGCGGCTACACCTTC.

The V and J genes are TRBV30 and TRBJ2-7; D uncertain. CDR1 is GTSNPN, CDR2 SVGIG, per germline (reference sequence). There are 14 residues in the CDR3. The V end was cut by 5 bases, the J end by 2 bases, with 16 bases between. CDR3 sequence: CAWSLPGRTYEQYF. The CDR3, as DNA: TGTGCCTGGTCGCTCCCGGGTCGTACCTACGAGCAGTACTTC.

The V call is TRBV12-3 or TRBV12-4, the J call TRBJ2-1; the match to TRBD1 covers 7 bases. The CDR3 extends over 12 amino acids. Unmatched junction bases numbered 8, after V lost 8 bases and J lost 10 bases. CDR3: CASRRGSEEQFF. In DNA form, the CDR3 reads TGTGCCAGCCGCAGGGGGTCGGAGGAGCAGTTCTTC.

V gene TRBV4-2 combines with J gene TRBJ2-7, with D possibly being TRBD2 (6 bases). Germline loops: CDR1 LGHNA, CDR2 YNFKEQ. The CDR3 contains 18 residues. V was clipped by 3 bases and J by 1 base, with 22 bases between them. In nucleotides, the CDR3 is TGTGCCAGCAGCCATGCACCCGGGAGCCCAGGTTATTCCTACGAGCAGTACTTC. Its translation is CASSHAPGSPGYSYEQYF.

The chain combines TRBV11-2 with TRBJ1-1; D unresolved. The CDR3 totals 15 residues. Trimming left V 6 bases short and J 6 bases short, with 20 bases between. The germline V gene has CDR1 SGHAT and CDR2 FQNNGV. CDR3 bases: TGTGCCAGCAGTCCGGTCTGGGCAGCGGCGTCTGAAGCTTTCTTT. It encodes CASSPVWAAASEAFF.

This clone was observed a handful of times. The chain recombines TRBV24-1 with TRBJ1-5, with D perhaps TRBD1 (5 bases). Trimming stripped 7 bases from V and 2 bases from J, with 14 bases between. The CDR3 is 15 residues long. The germline V gene encodes CDR1 KGHDR and CDR2 SFDVKD. CDR3 protein: CATSSGGYGNQPQHF. The CDR3 bases are TGTGCCACCAGCTCGGGGGGGTATGGCAATCAGCCCCAGCATTTT.

The chain is built from TRBV29-1 and TRBJ1-1; D is ambiguous. The CDR3 extends over 12 amino acids. Trimming shortened V by 7 bases and J by 0 bases, and 9 bases separated the two germline ends. Looked up from germline, CDR1 is SQVTM and CDR2 is ANQGSEA. CDR3 loop: CSAWRMNTEAFF. CDR3 nucleotides: TGCAGCGCTTGGCGGATGAACACTGAAGCTTTCTTT.

This chain connects TRBV5-6 to TRBJ1-1, with D possibly matching TRBD1 (5 bases). The V end lost 3 bases, the J end lost 0 bases, and 15 bases lay between the germline ends. This CDR3 has 16 residues. CDR1 is SGHDT, CDR2 YYEEEE, per germline. CDR3 protein: CASSSWGTWLNTEAFF. In DNA, the CDR3 is TGTGCCAGCAGCTCCTGGGGGACTTGGCTGAACACTGAAGCTTTCTTT.

This chain links TRBV7-9 with TRBJ2-7, with D tentatively TRBD1 (6 bases). The CDR3 contains 15 residues. Trimming left V 0 bases short and J 5 bases short, with 14 bases between. The V gene's germline CDR1 is SEHNR and CDR2 FQNEAQ (reference sequence). For the CDR3, the DNA is TGTGCCAGCAGCTTAGCCACAGGGTCTATCAACGAGCAGTACTTC. Protein sequence: CASSLATGSINEQYF.

The chain joins TRBV19 to TRBJ2-7, with D uncertain. In germline, CDR1 is LNHDA, CDR2 SQIVND (reference sequence). This CDR3 is 14 amino acids long. The V end lost 3 bases, the J end lost 1 base, and 10 bases lay between the germline ends. DNA for the CDR3: TGTGCCAGTAGTATCTCACAGACATCCTACGAGCAGTACTTC. This codes for CASSISQTSYEQYF.

The chain employs TRBV19 and TRBJ2-7, with 10 bases that match TRBD2. The V gene's germline CDR1 is LNHDA and CDR2 SQIVND (reference sequence). V dropped 5 bases and J dropped 0; count of bases not matched to a gene: 4. The CDR3 has 15 amino acids. The CDR3 nucleotides read TGTGCCAGTAGTTGGAAGCGGGAGGGCTCCTACGAGCAGTACTTC. This encodes CASSWKREGSYEQYF.

The chain recombines TRBV30 with TRBJ1-4; D gene uncertain. The CDR3 covers 13 residues. Trimming shortened V by 3 bases and J by 4 bases, and 9 bases separated the two germline ends. Per germline, CDR1 GTSNPN and CDR2 SVGIG (reference sequence). CDR3 sequence: CAWSRPDNEKLFF. For the CDR3, the DNA is TGTGCCTGGAGCCGCCCCGATAATGAAAAACTGTTTTTT.

This rearrangement joins TRBV28 to TRBJ2-7; TRBD1 agrees at 9 bases. V was pared by 5 bases and J by 7 bases, with 12 bases of the junction left unmatched. This CDR3 region has 15 residues. Germline lookup yields CDR1 MDHEN and CDR2 SYDVKM. In DNA form, the CDR3 reads TGTGCCAGCAGTCCCCCGGGACAGGGACCGAGGGAGCAGTACTTC. This codes for CASSPPGQGPREQYF.

The CDR3 DNA sequence: TGCGCCAGCAGCCCTAAACAGGGTACTGAAGCTTTCTTT. Encoded protein: CASSPKQGTEAFF. The V and J genes are TRBV4-1 and TRBJ1-1; perhaps TRBD1 as D (6 bases). The germline V gene has CDR1 MGHRA and CDR2 YSYEKL. The length of the CDR3 is 13 residues. Between the trimmed V and J ends, which lost 4 bases and 5 bases, there was a span of 11 bases.

This sequence joins TRBV19 and TRBJ1-5; D gene unclear. Germline V gives CDR1 LNHDA, CDR2 SQIVND (reference sequence). CDR3 length: 15 residues. V was cut by 7 bases and J by 4 bases, with 17 bases left in between. The CDR3 DNA sequence: TGTGCCAGTACCCGGCAAGGAGAAAGGAATCAGCCCCAGCATTTT. It translates to CASTRQGERNQPQHF.

CDR3: CASSRTGGGGKLFF. The CDR3 bases are TGTGCCAGCAGTCGTACCGGAGGAGGGGGAAAACTGTTTTTT. The genes are TRBV28 and TRBJ1-4; possible D gene TRBD1, 6 bases. The germline V gene encodes CDR1 MDHEN and CDR2 SYDVKM. The CDR3 sequence is 14 residues long. V gave up 5 bases and J gave up 10 bases, with 17 bases separating them.

J is TRBJ2-6 and V is TRBV5-4; D gene unclear. This CDR3 comprises 18 residues. V was trimmed by 4 bases and J by 0 bases, leaving 17 bases between them. CDR1 and CDR2 from the germline V gene are SGHNT and YYREEE (reference sequence). Here the CDR3 reads CASSPSIWAPSGANVLTF. CDR3 nucleotides: TGTGCCAGCAGCCCTTCAATTTGGGCACCCTCTGGGGCCAACGTCCTGACTTTC.

The chain couples TRBV15 to TRBJ2-2; D perhaps matches TRBD2 (6 bases). Between the trimmed V and J ends, which lost 8 bases and 4 bases, there was a span of 14 bases. The CDR3 covers 14 residues. CDR1 and CDR2 (germline): LNHNV, YYDKDF (reference sequence). CDR3 coding DNA: TGTGCCACCGACCCCGGGGGAATCACCGGGGAGCTGTTTTTT. Translation: CATDPGGITGELFF.

This clone was seen only once. The rearrangement uses TRBV11-2 and TRBJ2-1; 7 bases fit TRBD2. This CDR3 comprises 16 residues. From germline, CDR1 is SGHAT and CDR2 FQNNGV. V lost 2 bases and J lost 7; bases outside the gene matches: 11. The CDR3 sequence: CASSLNVLAVVNEQFF. The CDR3 region has the DNA TGTGCCAGCAGCTTAAACGTCCTAGCGGTGGTAAATGAGCAGTTCTTC.

This chain joins TRBV5-8 and TRBJ1-4, with D perhaps matching TRBD1 (5 bases). V lost 7 bases to trimming and J lost 0 bases, with 16 bases between them. Germline CDR1 SGHTS, CDR2 YDEGEE. The CDR3 loop spans 16 amino acids. The CDR3 is CASPPGRGATNEKLFF. Written as DNA, the CDR3 is TGTGCCAGCCCGCCGGGACGCGGAGCAACTAATGAAAAACTGTTTTTT.